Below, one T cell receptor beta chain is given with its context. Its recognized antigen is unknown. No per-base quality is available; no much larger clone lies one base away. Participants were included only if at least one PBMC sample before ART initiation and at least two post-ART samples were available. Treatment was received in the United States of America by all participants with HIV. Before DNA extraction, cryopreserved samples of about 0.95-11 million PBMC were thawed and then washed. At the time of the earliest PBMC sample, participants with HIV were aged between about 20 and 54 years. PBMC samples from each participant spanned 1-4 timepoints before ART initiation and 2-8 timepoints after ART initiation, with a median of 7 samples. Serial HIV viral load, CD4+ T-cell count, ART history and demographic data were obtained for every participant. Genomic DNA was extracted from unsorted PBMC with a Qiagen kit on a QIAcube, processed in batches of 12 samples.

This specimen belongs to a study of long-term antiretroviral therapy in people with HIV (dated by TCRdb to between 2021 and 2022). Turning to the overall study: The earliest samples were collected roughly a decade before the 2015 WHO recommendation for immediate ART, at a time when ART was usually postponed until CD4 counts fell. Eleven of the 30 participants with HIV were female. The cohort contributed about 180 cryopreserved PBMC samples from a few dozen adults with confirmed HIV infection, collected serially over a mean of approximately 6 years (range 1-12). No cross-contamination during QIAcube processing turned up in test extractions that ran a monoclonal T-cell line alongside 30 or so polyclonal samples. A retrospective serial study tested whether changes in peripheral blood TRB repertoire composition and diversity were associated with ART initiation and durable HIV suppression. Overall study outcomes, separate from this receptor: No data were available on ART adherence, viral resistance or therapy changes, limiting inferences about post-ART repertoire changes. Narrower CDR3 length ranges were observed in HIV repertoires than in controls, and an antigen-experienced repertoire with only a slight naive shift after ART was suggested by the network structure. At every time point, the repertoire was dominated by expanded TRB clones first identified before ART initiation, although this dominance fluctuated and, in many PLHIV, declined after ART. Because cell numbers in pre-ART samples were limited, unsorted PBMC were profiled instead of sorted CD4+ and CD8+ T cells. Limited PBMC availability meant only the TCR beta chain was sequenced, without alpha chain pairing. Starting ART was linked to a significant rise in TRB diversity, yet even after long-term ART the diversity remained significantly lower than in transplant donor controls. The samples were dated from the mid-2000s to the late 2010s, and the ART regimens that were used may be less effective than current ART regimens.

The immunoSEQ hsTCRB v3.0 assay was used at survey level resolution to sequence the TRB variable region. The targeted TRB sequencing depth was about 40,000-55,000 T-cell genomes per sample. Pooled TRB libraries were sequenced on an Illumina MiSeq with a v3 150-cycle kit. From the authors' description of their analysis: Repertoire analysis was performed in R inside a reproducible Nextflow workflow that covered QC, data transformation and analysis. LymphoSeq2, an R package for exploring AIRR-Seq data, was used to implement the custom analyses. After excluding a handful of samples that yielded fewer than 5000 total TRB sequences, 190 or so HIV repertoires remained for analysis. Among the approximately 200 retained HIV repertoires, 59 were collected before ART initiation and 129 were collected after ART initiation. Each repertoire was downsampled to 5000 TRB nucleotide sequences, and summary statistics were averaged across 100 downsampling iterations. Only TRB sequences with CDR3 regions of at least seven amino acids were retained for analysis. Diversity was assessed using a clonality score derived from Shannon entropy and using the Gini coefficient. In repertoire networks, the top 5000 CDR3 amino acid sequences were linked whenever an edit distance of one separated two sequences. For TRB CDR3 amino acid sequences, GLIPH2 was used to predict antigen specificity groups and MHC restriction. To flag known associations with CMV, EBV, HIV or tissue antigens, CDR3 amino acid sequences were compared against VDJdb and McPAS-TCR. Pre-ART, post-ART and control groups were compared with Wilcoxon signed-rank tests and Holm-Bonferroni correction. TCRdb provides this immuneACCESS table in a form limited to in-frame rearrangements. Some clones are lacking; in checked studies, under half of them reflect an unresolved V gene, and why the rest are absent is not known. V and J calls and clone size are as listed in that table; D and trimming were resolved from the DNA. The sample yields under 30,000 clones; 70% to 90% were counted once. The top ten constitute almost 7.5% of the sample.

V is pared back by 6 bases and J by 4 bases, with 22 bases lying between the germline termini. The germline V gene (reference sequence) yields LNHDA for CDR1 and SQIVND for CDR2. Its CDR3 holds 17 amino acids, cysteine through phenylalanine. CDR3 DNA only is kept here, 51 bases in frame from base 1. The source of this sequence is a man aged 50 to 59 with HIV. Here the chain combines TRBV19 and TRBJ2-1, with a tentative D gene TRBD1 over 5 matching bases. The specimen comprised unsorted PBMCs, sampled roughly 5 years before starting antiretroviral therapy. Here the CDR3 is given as CASSSPAGQGRYNEQFF. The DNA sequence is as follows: TGTGCCAGTAGCTCTCCCGCCGGGCAGGGCAGGTACAATGAGCAGTTCTTC.